This TCR beta chain was obtained from a study of CD4 T cells in relation to SARS-CoV-2 and coronaviruses. This clone was seen a single time. The antigen remains undetermined. The V segment lost 7 bases and the J segment 4 bases; nucleotides outside the gene matches: 7. Germline CDR1 reads LNHDA; CDR2 reads SQIVND (reference sequence). This CDR3 has 14 residues. The unexposed donors gave CD4+ T cells in about 2010-2019, prior to COVID-19. After about ten days of culture, CD4+ T cells were isolated. Unexposed-donor CD4+ T cells were probed with SARS-CoV-2 S/N and four cold-coronavirus spikes, cells permitting. The method was immunoSEQ multiplex PCR; TCRdb's version includes in-frame clones alone and lacks a portion of them. The sample holds 9,500 to 13,000 clones, approximately 82% seen once.

This sequence originates from a human donor in good health. This chain uses TRBV19 with TRBJ2-1; TRBD1 agrees at 7 bases. Sequencing used CD4+ T cells from PBMCs, cultured in vitro. The DNA for the CDR3 is TGTGCCAGTACCCCTGGGACAGTATACAATGAGCAGTTCTTC. This sequence encodes CASTPGTVYNEQFF.